This TCR beta chain appears in the sequencing data of a study of shared clonotypes between healthy human individuals. Clones were sequenced by immunoSEQ multiplex PCR, and TCRdb holds only the in-frame ones, with some missing. The data hold 2 million to 2.5 million clones, with 80% to 95% observed a single time. Germline V gene sequence: CDR1 SGHNT, CDR2 YENEEA. J lost 1 base, V lost 5 bases, and 5 bases had no gene match. The CDR3 contains 14 residues. This clone was detected once. Specimen: naive CD4+ T cells from PBMCs. As for subset: CD45RA+ positively selected. This clonotype was obtained from a man younger than 35 in good health. Some clones in this sample may be carry-over from other donors' samples. The chain employs TRBV11-3 and TRBJ2-7; TRBD1 matches at 7 bases. The CDR3 DNA reads as TGTGCCAGCAGCAACTCGGGACAGTCCTACGAGCAGTACTTC. Protein product: CASSNSGQSYEQYF.